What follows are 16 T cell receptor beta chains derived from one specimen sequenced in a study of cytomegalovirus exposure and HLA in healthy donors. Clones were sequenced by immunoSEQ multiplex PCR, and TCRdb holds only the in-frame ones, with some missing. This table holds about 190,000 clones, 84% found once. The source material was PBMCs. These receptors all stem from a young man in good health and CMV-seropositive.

The CDR3 spells CASSLGSGWGYGYTF. CDR3 sequence (DNA): TGTGCCAGCAGCTTAGGGTCAGGGTGGGGCTATGGCTACACCTTC. The chain combines TRBV7-2 with TRBJ1-2, with a tentative D call TRBD1 (5 bases). Between the trimmed V and J ends, which lost 1 base and 4 bases, there was a span of 13 bases. Germline values: CDR1 SGHTA, CDR2 FQGNSA. The CDR3 loop spans 15 amino acids.

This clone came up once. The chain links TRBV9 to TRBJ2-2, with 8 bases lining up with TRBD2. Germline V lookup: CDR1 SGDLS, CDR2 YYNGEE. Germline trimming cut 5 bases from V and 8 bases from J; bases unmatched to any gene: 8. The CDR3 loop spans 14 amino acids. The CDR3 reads CASSASGGAGELFF. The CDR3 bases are TGTGCCAGCAGTGCCTCGGGGGGGGCAGGGGAGCTGTTTTTT.

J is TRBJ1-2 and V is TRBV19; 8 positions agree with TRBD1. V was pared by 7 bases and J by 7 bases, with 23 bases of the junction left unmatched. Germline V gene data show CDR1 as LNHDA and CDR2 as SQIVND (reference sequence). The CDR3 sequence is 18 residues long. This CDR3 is CASTKRQGQDSGVSGYTF. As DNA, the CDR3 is TGTGCCAGTACCAAAAGACAGGGGCAAGATTCGGGAGTTTCTGGCTACACCTTC.

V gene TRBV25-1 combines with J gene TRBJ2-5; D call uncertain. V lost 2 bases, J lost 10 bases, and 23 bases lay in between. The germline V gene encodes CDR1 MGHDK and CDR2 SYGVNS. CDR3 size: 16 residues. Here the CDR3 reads CASSESRGPGVSGQYF. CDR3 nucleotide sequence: TGTGCCAGCAGTGAAAGTCGTGGTCCCGGTGTATCAGGCCAGTACTTC.

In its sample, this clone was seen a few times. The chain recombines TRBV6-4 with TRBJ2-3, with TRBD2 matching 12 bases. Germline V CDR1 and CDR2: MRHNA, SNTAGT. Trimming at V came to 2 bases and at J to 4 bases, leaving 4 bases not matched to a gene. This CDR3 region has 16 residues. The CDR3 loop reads CASSDLAGGPPDTQYF. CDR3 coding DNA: TGTGCCAGCAGTGACCTAGCGGGAGGGCCTCCAGATACGCAGTATTTT.

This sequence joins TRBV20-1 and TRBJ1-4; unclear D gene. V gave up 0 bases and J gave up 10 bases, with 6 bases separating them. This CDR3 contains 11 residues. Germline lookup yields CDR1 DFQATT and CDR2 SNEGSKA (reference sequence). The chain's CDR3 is CSARDPGKLFF. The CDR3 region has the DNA TGCAGTGCTAGAGATCCGGGAAAACTGTTTTTT.

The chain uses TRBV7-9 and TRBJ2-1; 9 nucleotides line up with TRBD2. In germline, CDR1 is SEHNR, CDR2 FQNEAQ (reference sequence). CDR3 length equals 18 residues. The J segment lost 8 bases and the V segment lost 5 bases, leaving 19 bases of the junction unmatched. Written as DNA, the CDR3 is TGTGCCAGCAGCCGAGGGTCGGCGGGAGGGCCCTTATTATATGAGCAGTTCTTC. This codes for CASSRGSAGGPLLYEQFF. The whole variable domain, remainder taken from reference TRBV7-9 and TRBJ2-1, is DTGVSQNPRHKITKRGQNVTFRCDPISEHNRLYWYRQTLGQGPEFLTYFQNEAQLEKSRLLSDRFSAERPKGSFSTLEIQRTEQGDSAMYLCASSRGSAGGPLLYEQFFGPGTRLTVL.

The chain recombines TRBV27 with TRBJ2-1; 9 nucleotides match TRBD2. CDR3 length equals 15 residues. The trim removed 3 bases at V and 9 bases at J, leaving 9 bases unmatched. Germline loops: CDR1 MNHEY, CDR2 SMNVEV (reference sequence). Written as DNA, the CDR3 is TGTGCCAGCAGTTTGGAGGCTAGCGGGAATCCTGAGCAGTTCTTC. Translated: CASSLEASGNPEQFF.

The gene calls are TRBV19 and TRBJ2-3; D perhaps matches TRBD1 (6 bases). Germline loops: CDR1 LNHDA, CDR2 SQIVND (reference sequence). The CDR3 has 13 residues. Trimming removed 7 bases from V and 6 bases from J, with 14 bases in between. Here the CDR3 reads CASTQGTGDTQYF. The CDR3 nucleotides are TGTGCCAGTACCCAAGGCACAGGGGATACGCAGTATTTT.

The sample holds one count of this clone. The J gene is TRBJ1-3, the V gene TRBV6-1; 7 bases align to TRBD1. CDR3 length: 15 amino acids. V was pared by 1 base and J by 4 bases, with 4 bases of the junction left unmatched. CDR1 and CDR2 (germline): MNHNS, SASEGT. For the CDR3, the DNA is TGTGCCAGCAGTGAAGAGGGGGCGCGGGGAAACACCATATATTTT. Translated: CASSEEGARGNTIYF.

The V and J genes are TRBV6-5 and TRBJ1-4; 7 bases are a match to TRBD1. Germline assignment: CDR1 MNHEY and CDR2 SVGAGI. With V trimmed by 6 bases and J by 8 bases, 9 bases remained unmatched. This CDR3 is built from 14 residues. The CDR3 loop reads CASRPRQGREKLFF. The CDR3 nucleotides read TGTGCCAGCAGGCCTCGACAGGGTCGGGAAAAACTGTTTTTT.

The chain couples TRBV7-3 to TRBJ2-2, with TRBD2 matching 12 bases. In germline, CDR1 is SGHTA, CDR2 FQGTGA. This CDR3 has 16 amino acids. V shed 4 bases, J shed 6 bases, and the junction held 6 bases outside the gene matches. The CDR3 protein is CASSSRLAGVSGELFF. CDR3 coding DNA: TGTGCCAGCAGCTCCAGACTAGCGGGAGTGTCCGGGGAGCTGTTTTTT. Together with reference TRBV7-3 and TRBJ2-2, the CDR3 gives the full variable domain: GAGVSQTPSNKVTEKGKYVELRCDPISGHTALYWYRQSLGQGPEFLIYFQGTGAADDSGLPNDRFFAVRPEGSVSTLKIQRTERGDSAVYLCASSSRLAGVSGELFFGEGSRLTVL.

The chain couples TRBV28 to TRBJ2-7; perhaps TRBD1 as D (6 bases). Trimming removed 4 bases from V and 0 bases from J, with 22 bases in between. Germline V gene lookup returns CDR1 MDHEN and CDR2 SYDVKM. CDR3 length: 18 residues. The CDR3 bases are TGTGCCAGCAGTTCGACCGGGACATGGGCCTTAAGCTCCTACGAGCAGTACTTC. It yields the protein CASSSTGTWALSSYEQYF.

The CDR3 DNA is TGTGCCAGCAGCTACGTGAGGACAGGGACCTACGAGCAGTACTTC. Amino acid sequence: CASSYVRTGTYEQYF. The chain recombines TRBV5-8 with TRBJ2-7; TRBD1 aligns across 8 bases. The CDR3 sequence is 15 residues long. From germline, CDR1 is SGHTS and CDR2 YDEGEE. V gave up 3 bases and J gave up 2 bases; unmatched junction bases: 7.

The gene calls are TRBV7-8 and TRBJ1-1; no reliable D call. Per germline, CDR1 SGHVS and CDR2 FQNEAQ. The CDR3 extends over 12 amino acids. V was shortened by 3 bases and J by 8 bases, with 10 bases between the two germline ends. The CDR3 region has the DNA TGTGCCAGCAGCTTGTGGACTAGGGAAGCTTTCTTT. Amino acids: CASSLWTREAFF.

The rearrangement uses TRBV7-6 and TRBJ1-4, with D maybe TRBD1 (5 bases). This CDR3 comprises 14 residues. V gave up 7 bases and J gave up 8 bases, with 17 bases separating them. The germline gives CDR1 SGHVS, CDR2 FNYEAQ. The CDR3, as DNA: TGTGCCAGCACTCCCGGGGGAGATGGCGAAAAACTGTTTTTT. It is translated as CASTPGGDGEKLFF.